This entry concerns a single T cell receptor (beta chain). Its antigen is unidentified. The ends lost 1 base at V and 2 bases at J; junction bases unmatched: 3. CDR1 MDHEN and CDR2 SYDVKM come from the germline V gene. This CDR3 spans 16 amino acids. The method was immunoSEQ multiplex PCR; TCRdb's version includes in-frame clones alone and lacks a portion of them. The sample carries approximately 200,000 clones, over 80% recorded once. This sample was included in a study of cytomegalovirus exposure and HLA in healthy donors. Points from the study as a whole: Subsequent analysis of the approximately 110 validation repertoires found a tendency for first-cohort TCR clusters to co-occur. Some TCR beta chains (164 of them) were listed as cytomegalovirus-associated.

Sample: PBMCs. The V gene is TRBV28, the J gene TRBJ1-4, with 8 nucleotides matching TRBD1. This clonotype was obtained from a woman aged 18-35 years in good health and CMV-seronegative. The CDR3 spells CASSLFQGATNEKLFF. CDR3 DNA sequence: TGTGCCAGCAGTTTATTTCAGGGGGCGACTAATGAAAAACTGTTTTTT.